This T cell receptor (beta chain) was recovered during a study of CD8 T cells in ankylosing spondylitis. Germline-derived CDR1 and CDR2 are SGDLS and YYNGEE. The trim removed 0 bases at V and 6 bases at J, leaving 5 bases unmatched. There are 17 residues in the CDR3. This clonotype showed up many times. MiXCR was run by TCRdb on the 5' RACE reads, yielding one entry per CDR3 protein. This table holds fewer than 30,000 distinct CDR3 sequences, 2.5% found once. Input material: blood, either unsorted or a sorted T cell fraction (not recorded which). The rearrangement joins TRBV9 to TRBJ2-3; 15 bases fit TRBD2. The TCR originated in a female donor with ankylosing spondylitis or in good health (not recorded which). This CDR3 reads CASSVDGLAGGVDTQYF. DNA for the CDR3: TGTGCCAGCAGCGTAGACGGACTAGCGGGAGGGGTCGATACGCAGTATTTT. Full variable domain (rest looked up from reference TRBV9 and TRBJ2-3): DSGVTQTPKHLITATGQRVTLRCSPRSGDLSVYWYQQSLDQGLQFLIQYYNGEERAKGNILERFSAQQFPDLHSELNLSSLELGDSALYFCASSVDGLAGGVDTQYFGPGTRLTVL.